The 17 T cell receptor beta chains below come from one sample, sequenced in a study of T-cell memory formation after mild COVID-19. TCRdb used MiXCR to reprocess the 5' RACE reads, holding one entry per CDR3 protein. This table holds 150,000 to 200,000 distinct CDR3 sequences, 11% found once. Input material: PBMCs or a T cell subset sorted from them (not recorded which). These receptors originate from a man aged 18 to 30 who had mild COVID-19 (a few samples of this study predate the infection). Cell type and time point are not known.

V usage is TRBV27 and J usage is TRBJ2-5; unclear D gene. Trimming removed 3 bases at V and 5 bases at J, with 10 bases between. The CDR3 spans 13 residues. Germline CDR1 reads MNHEY; CDR2 reads SMNVEV (reference sequence). The CDR3 nucleotides read TGTGCCAGCAGTTTTCTCCCCGGGGAGACCCAGTACTTC. Translation gives CASSFLPGETQYF.

This clonotype was seen at least ten times. The rearrangement links TRBV29-1 to TRBJ1-1; maybe TRBD1 (5 bases). Deletions cut 4 bases from V and 8 bases from J, with 14 bases between. There are 12 residues in the CDR3. Germline V gene data show CDR1 as SQVTM and CDR2 as ANQGSEA. CDR3: CSVGGDHREAFF. CDR3 sequence (DNA): TGCAGCGTTGGAGGGGATCACAGGGAAGCTTTCTTT.

This clonotype was seen many times. The V and J genes are TRBV10-2 and TRBJ2-3, with D perhaps being TRBD1 or TRBD2 (5 bases each). Germline-derived CDR1 and CDR2 are WSHSY and SAAADI. V lost 3 bases, J lost 2 bases, and 15 bases lay in between. The CDR3 has 16 residues. DNA of the CDR3: TGCGCCAGCAGTGATTCCACCGGGACGCTCACAGATACGCAGTATTTT. Translated, it gives CASSDSTGTLTDTQYF.

This clonotype showed up just a few times. J is TRBJ1-4 and V is TRBV20-1, with 10 nucleotides matching TRBD1. The germline V gene has CDR1 DFQATT and CDR2 SNEGSKA (reference sequence). The CDR3 totals 14 residues. Germline trimming cut 2 bases from V and 8 bases from J; bases unmatched to any gene: 5. The DNA for the CDR3 is TGCAGTGCTAGATTCGGACAGGGGGGCGAAAAACTGTTTTTT. Translation: CSARFGQGGEKLFF.

This rearrangement joins TRBV5-1 to TRBJ1-2, with 8 bases aligning to TRBD1. CDR3 length: 14 residues. The germline V gene has CDR1 SGHRS and CDR2 YFSETQ. After removal of 0 bases from V and 2 bases from J, the junction contained 0 bases not matched to a gene. Here the CDR3 reads CASSLDRGNYGYTF. CDR3 DNA sequence: TGCGCCAGCAGCTTGGACAGGGGGAACTATGGCTACACCTTC.

This clonotype appeared a few times. The chain employs TRBV6-5 and TRBJ2-3; 7 bases line up with TRBD1. J was trimmed by 0 bases and V by 6 bases; bases with no gene match: 3. This CDR3 is 14 amino acids long. Germline CDR1 reads MNHEY; CDR2 reads SVGAGI. This CDR3 reads CASSRRGSTDTQYF. CDR3 sequence (DNA): TGTGCCAGCAGCCGCAGGGGGAGCACAGATACGCAGTATTTT.

The chain employs TRBV5-5 and TRBJ2-7, with D possibly called TRBD1 or TRBD2 (5 bases each). This CDR3 spans 15 amino acids. V was shortened by 0 bases and J by 4 bases, with 14 bases between the two germline ends. CDR1 and CDR2 (germline): SGHKS, YYEKEE (reference sequence). CDR3: CASSLAGAVAYEQYF. The CDR3 DNA sequence: TGTGCCAGCAGCTTGGCCGGGGCGGTTGCATACGAGCAGTACTTC.

The chain joins TRBV29-1 to TRBJ2-3, with unresolved D. V was trimmed by 3 bases and J by 4 bases, leaving 11 bases between them. This CDR3 comprises 13 residues. Looked up from germline, CDR1 is SQVTM and CDR2 is ANQGSEA. The CDR3 protein is CSVERHGADTQYF. The CDR3 nucleotides are TGCAGCGTTGAGCGTCATGGGGCAGATACGCAGTATTTT.

This clonotype was seen a handful of times. The chain is built from TRBV5-1 and TRBJ2-3, with D possibly matching TRBD1 (5 bases). V lost 3 bases and J 6 bases, leaving 14 bases between the germline ends. CDR3 length: 14 amino acids. Germline V lookup: CDR1 SGHRS, CDR2 YFSETQ. The CDR3 DNA sequence: TGCGCCAGCAGCTCCAGGGAACGCTCTGATACGCAGTATTTT. Translated, it gives CASSSRERSDTQYF. Drawing the rest from reference TRBV5-1 and TRBJ2-3, the complete variable domain is KAGVTQTPRYLIKTRGQQVTLSCSPISGHRSVSWYQQTPGQGLQFLFEYFSETQRNKGNFPGRFSGRQFSNSRSEMNVSTLELGDSALYLCASSSRERSDTQYFGPGTRLTVL.

In its sample, this clonotype was seen a few times. The chain carries TRBV10-3 and TRBJ1-2; maybe TRBD1 (6 bases). CDR1 and CDR2 (germline): ENHRY, SYGVKD. V was trimmed by 3 bases and J by 8 bases, leaving 16 bases between them. The CDR3 is 14 residues long. CDR3 DNA sequence: TGTGCCATCAGTGAATTCGGTCAGGGGCGGGGCTACACCTTC. It translates to CAISEFGQGRGYTF.

The chain recombines TRBV5-6 with TRBJ1-1, with no clear D. Trimming shortened V by 4 bases and J by 3 bases, and 10 bases separated the two germline ends. The germline V gene has CDR1 SGHDT and CDR2 YYEEEE. The CDR3 runs to 13 residues. The CDR3 DNA reads as TGTGCCAGCAGCGCTGACTTAGACACTGAAGCTTTCTTT. This translates into CASSADLDTEAFF.

The chain has TRBV28 and TRBJ1-2; D not certain. V was clipped by 6 bases and J by 6 bases, with 17 bases between them. There are 14 residues in the CDR3. Germline V gene sequence: CDR1 MDHEN, CDR2 SYDVKM. CDR3 sequence: CASRLSGPVHGYTF. CDR3 bases: TGTGCCAGCAGACTTTCCGGACCAGTCCATGGCTACACCTTC.

This clonotype was observed a few times. The rearrangement links TRBV12-3 or TRBV12-4 to TRBJ1-5; D might be TRBD1 (5 bases). V was trimmed by 6 bases and J by 0 bases, leaving 15 bases between them. CDR3 size: 16 residues. As DNA, the CDR3 is TGTGCCAGCAGCCAGGGACCGCAGTATAGCAATCAGCCCCAGCATTTT. Amino acids: CASSQGPQYSNQPQHF.

This clonotype has a handful of counts. The J gene is TRBJ2-7, the V gene TRBV28; D uncertain. The CDR3 has 14 amino acids. Trimming shortened V by 3 bases and J by 0 bases, and 9 bases separated the two germline ends. The V gene's germline CDR1 is MDHEN and CDR2 SYDVKM. The CDR3 region has the DNA TGTGCCAGCAGTTTCACCGGAAGCTCCTACGAGCAGTACTTC. Protein: CASSFTGSSYEQYF.

This clonotype was recorded a few times. This rearrangement joins TRBV7-2 to TRBJ2-1, with D hard to call. The CDR3 sequence is 16 residues long. Deletions cut 5 bases from V and 0 bases from J, with 14 bases between. CDR1 and CDR2 from the germline V gene are SGHTA and FQGNSA. The CDR3 DNA is TGTGCCAGCAGCCAGAATTGGCCTAGCTCCTACAATGAGCAGTTCTTC. Its protein product is CASSQNWPSSYNEQFF.

This chain uses TRBV6-5 with TRBJ2-2; TRBD2 is a possible D gene (6 bases). The CDR3 has 14 residues. V lost 7 bases and J 5 bases, leaving 14 bases between the germline ends. CDR1 and CDR2 (germline): MNHEY, SVGAGI. CDR3 sequence (DNA): TGTGCCAGCACCCTCGCGAGCGGGACCGGGGAGCTGTTTTTT. This encodes CASTLASGTGELFF.

Written as DNA, the CDR3 is TGTGCCAGCAGCCACCGGGACCGGTACTATGGCTACACCTTC. Protein sequence: CASSHRDRYYGYTF. The chain recombines TRBV3-1 with TRBJ1-2, with a possible D match to TRBD1 (5 bases). The germline V gene encodes CDR1 LGHDT and CDR2 YNNKEL (reference sequence). The V and J ends lost 3 bases and 3 bases respectively, with 11 bases between them. The CDR3 consists of 14 residues.